Below, 19 T cell receptor beta chains from the same sample are listed, as sequenced in a study of blood T cell repertoires in COVID-19. Generated by immunoSEQ multiplex PCR, the TCRdb table keeps only in-frame clones and is missing some. The sample shows about 190,000 clones, around 84% of them seen only once. The sequencing input was peripheral blood. Receptors originate from a man aged 40-50 years with active or convalescent COVID-19.

The V call is TRBV30, the J call TRBJ1-5, with D unresolved. Trimming left V 2 bases short and J 5 bases short, with 10 bases between. Germline CDR1 is GTSNPN and CDR2 is SVGIG (reference sequence). CDR3 length equals 13 residues. This CDR3 is CAWSLTGDQPQHF. The CDR3 DNA reads as TGTGCCTGGAGTTTGACGGGAGATCAGCCCCAGCATTTT.

V gene TRBV5-1 combines with J gene TRBJ2-1; TRBD2 agrees at 9 bases. CDR1 is SGHRS, CDR2 YFSETQ, per germline. The CDR3 length is 16 residues. After removal of 0 bases from V and 7 bases from J, the junction contained 8 bases not matched to a gene. In DNA, the CDR3 is TGCGCCAGCAGCTTGGTTTTTGCTAGCGGGGCAAATGAGCAGTTCTTC. Amino acid sequence: CASSLVFASGANEQFF.

The J gene is TRBJ1-4, the V gene TRBV6-5; TRBD1 agrees at 9 bases. CDR1 and CDR2 (germline): MNHEY, SVGAGI. The CDR3 length is 15 residues. The V gene end was trimmed by 4 bases and the J gene end by 7 bases; junction bases not matched to a gene: 7. The CDR3: CASSSSGQGLEKLFF. In nucleotides, the CDR3 is TGTGCCAGCAGTTCCTCGGGACAGGGACTTGAAAAACTGTTTTTT.

This clone has just a few counts. The CDR3 sequence: CASSLVIEETQYF. The CDR3, as DNA: TGTGCCAGCAGCTTGGTGATAGAAGAGACCCAGTACTTC. The rearrangement uses TRBV5-4 and TRBJ2-5; D ambiguous. CDR1 is SGHNT, CDR2 YYREEE, per germline (reference sequence). The length of the CDR3 is 13 residues. The germline V and J ends were trimmed by 0 bases and 3 bases, with 6 bases remaining between them.

The chain combines TRBV6-5 with TRBJ1-1; TRBD1 matches at 7 bases. The germline gives CDR1 MNHEY, CDR2 SVGAGI. The CDR3 has 14 amino acids. The ends lost 8 bases at V and 5 bases at J; junction bases unmatched: 11. This CDR3 is CASGLTGFRTEAFF. The CDR3 coding sequence is TGTGCCAGCGGATTGACAGGGTTCAGAACTGAAGCTTTCTTT.

This clone was found a few times. The V and J genes are TRBV30 and TRBJ2-7; D not certain. CDR1 is GTSNPN, CDR2 SVGIG, per germline (reference sequence). This CDR3 comprises 12 residues. V was cut by 2 bases and J by 4 bases, with 9 bases left in between. The chain's CDR3 is CAWSFIEYEQYF. The CDR3 DNA reads as TGTGCCTGGAGTTTTATTGAGTACGAGCAGTACTTC.

DNA of the CDR3: TGTGCCAGCAGCTCATCGAGGAGGACAGGGCCCGACACCGGGGAGCTGTTTTTT. Protein sequence: CASSSSRRTGPDTGELFF. The rearrangement uses TRBV7-9 and TRBJ2-2, with TRBD1 identical over 8 bases. The CDR3 has 18 amino acids. Germline trimming cut 4 bases from V and 3 bases from J; bases unmatched to any gene: 13. Germline CDR1 reads SEHNR; CDR2 reads FQNEAQ (reference sequence).

The chain links TRBV19 to TRBJ1-2; TRBD1 might be the D (5 bases). There are 12 residues in the CDR3. In germline, CDR1 is LNHDA, CDR2 SQIVND (reference sequence). V shed 4 bases and J shed 13 bases, with 16 bases lying between them. The DNA for the CDR3 is TGTGCCAGTAGTAACCAACAGGCCTCTCGCACCTTC. This encodes CASSNQQASRTF.

The CDR3 reads CASSLVPGHIGYTF. CDR3 nucleotide sequence: TGTGCCAGCAGCTTAGTTCCGGGACATATAGGCTACACCTTC. The rearrangement uses TRBV7-6 and TRBJ1-2; tentatively, D is TRBD1 (6 bases). Trimming removed 1 base at V and 8 bases at J, with 14 bases between. CDR1 is SGHVS, CDR2 FNYEAQ, per germline. There are 14 residues in the CDR3.

The chain uses TRBV5-4 and TRBJ2-7; 11 nucleotides match TRBD1. J was trimmed by 1 base and V by 3 bases; bases with no gene match: 3. The germline V gene encodes CDR1 SGHNT and CDR2 YYREEE (reference sequence). The CDR3 has 15 amino acids. The DNA of the CDR3 is TGTGCCAGCAGCTCCCGGGACAGGGGGTCCTACGAGCAGTACTTC. Translation gives CASSSRDRGSYEQYF. The complete variable domain, with remaining parts taken from reference TRBV5-4 and TRBJ2-7, reads ETGVTQSPTHLIKTRGQQVTLRCSSQSGHNTVSWYQQALGQGPQFIFQYYREEENGRGNFPPRFSGLQFPNYSSELNVNALELDDSALYLCASSSRDRGSYEQYFGPGTRLTVT.

The V and J genes are TRBV30 and TRBJ2-1; 9 positions agree with TRBD2. Germline values: CDR1 GTSNPN, CDR2 SVGIG (reference sequence). This CDR3 has 16 amino acids. V dropped 2 bases and J dropped 3; count of bases not matched to a gene: 8. The CDR3 DNA reads as TGTGCCTGGAGTCCCCCCCCAGCGGGGGGCTACAATGAGCAGTTCTTC. Encoded protein: CAWSPPPAGGYNEQFF.

This clone was recorded a few times. V and J are TRBV4-3 and TRBJ1-2; TRBD1 agrees at 9 bases. J was trimmed by 6 bases and V by 2 bases; bases with no gene match: 7. The germline gives CDR1 LGHNA, CDR2 YSLEER. The CDR3 consists of 15 residues. The CDR3 nucleotides are TGCGCCAGCAGCCAAAGGGGGCGGACAGGGGATGGCTACACCTTC. Its protein is CASSQRGRTGDGYTF.

CDR3 sequence (DNA): TGTGCCAGTAGTATAGTTCCGGGGAGTAGCAATCAGCCCCAGCATTTT. Translation gives CASSIVPGSSNQPQHF. The rearrangement joins TRBV19 to TRBJ1-5; D not resolved. Germline CDR1 is LNHDA and CDR2 is SQIVND (reference sequence). Trimming pared 1 base from V and 0 bases from J, leaving 10 bases between. CDR3 size: 16 residues.

The CDR3 is CASSPTGQMNTEAFF. The CDR3 DNA reads TGTGCCAGCTCACCTACGGGACAGATGAACACTGAAGCTTTCTTT. The chain employs TRBV18 and TRBJ1-1; 7 positions agree with TRBD1. Germline assignment: CDR1 KGHSH and CDR2 LQKENI. The CDR3 is 15 residues long. After removal of 3 bases from V and 0 bases from J, the junction contained 4 bases not matched to a gene.

The rearrangement joins TRBV6-5 to TRBJ2-5, with D possibly matching TRBD2 (5 bases). CDR3 length: 15 amino acids. The germline V gene encodes CDR1 MNHEY and CDR2 SVGAGI. V lost 0 bases and J 1 base, leaving 9 bases between the germline ends. CDR3 nucleotides: TGTGCCAGCAGTTACTCCGGGGTCTCCCAAGAGACCCAGTACTTC. Translation: CASSYSGVSQETQYF.

The DNA for the CDR3 is TGTGCCAGCAGTTACTCTCAGGGTAGGGTGAACACTGAAGCTTTCTTT. Amino acids: CASSYSQGRVNTEAFF. The chain uses TRBV6-5 and TRBJ1-1; perhaps TRBD1 as D (5 bases). CDR3 length: 16 residues. The V and J ends lost 0 bases and 0 bases respectively, with 11 bases between them. Germline V lookup: CDR1 MNHEY, CDR2 SVGAGI.

The chain couples TRBV7-8 to TRBJ2-2; 12 nucleotides agree with TRBD2. CDR3 length equals 14 residues. Losses at the gene ends were 7 bases for V and 5 bases for J; bases not matched to a gene: 2. Looked up from germline, CDR1 is SGHVS and CDR2 is FQNEAQ. The CDR3 sequence: CASTGTSGTGELFF. For the CDR3, the DNA is TGTGCCAGCACCGGGACTAGCGGGACCGGGGAGCTGTTTTTT.

The chain employs TRBV6-5 and TRBJ2-3, with D maybe TRBD1 (6 bases). Germline V gene data show CDR1 as MNHEY and CDR2 as SVGAGI. Between the trimmed V and J ends, which lost 4 bases and 5 bases, there was a span of 16 bases. The CDR3 consists of 15 residues. CDR3 in DNA: TGTGCCAGCAGTTCCAGGGGTATGAGAGGAGATACGCAGTATTTT. Encoded protein: CASSSRGMRGDTQYF.

The chain employs TRBV15 and TRBJ1-5; TRBD1 agrees at 9 bases. The CDR3 length is 15 residues. Losses at the gene ends were 8 bases for V and 2 bases for J; bases not matched to a gene: 7. Per germline, CDR1 LNHNV and CDR2 YYDKDF (reference sequence). In nucleotides, the CDR3 is TGTGCCACCCTCAAGGACAGGGGAGGCAATCAGCCCCAGCATTTT. Translated, it gives CATLKDRGGNQPQHF.